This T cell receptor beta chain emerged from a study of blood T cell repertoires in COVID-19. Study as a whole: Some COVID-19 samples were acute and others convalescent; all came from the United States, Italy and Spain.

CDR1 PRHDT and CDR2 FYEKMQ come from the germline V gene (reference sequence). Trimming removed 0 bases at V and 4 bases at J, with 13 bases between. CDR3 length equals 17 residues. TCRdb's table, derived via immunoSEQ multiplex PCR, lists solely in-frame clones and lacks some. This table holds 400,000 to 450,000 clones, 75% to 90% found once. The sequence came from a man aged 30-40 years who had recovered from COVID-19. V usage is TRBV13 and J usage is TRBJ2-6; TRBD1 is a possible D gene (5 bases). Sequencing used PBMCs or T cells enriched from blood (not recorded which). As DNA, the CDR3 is TGTGCCAGCAGCTTAGGGGACATCCCGTCGGGGGCCAACGTCCTGACTTTC. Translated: CASSLGDIPSGANVLTF.